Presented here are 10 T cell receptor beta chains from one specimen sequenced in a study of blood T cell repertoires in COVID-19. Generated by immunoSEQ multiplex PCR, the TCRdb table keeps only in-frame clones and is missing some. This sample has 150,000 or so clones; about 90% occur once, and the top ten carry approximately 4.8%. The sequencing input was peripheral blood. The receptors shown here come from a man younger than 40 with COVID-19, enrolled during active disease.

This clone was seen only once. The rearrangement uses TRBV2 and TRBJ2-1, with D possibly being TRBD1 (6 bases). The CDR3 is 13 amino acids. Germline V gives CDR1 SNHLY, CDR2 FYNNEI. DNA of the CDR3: TGTGGGGCATTAGGCAGGGGATACAATGAGCAGTTCTTC. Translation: CGALGRGYNEQFF.

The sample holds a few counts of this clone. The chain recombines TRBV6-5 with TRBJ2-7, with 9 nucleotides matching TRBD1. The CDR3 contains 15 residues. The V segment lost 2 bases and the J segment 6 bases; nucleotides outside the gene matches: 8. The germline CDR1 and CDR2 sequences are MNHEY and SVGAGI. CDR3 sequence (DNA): TGTGCCAGCAGTTACGGGACAGGGCTGTCCACCGAGCAGTACTTC. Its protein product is CASSYGTGLSTEQYF.

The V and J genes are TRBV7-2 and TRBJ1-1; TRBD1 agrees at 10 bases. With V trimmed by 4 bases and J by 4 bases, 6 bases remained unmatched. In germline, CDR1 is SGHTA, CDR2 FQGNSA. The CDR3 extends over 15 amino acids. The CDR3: CASSSRTGGLTEAFF. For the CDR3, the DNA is TGTGCCAGCAGCTCAAGGACAGGGGGGCTCACTGAAGCTTTCTTT.

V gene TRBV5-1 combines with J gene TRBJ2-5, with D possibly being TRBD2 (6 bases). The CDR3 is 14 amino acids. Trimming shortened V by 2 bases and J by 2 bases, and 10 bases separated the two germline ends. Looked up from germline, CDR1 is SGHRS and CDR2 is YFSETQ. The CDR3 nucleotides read TGCGCCAGCAGCTTTCAAGGAGGGCAAGAGACCCAGTACTTC. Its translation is CASSFQGGQETQYF. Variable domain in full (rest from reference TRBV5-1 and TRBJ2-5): KAGVTQTPRYLIKTRGQQVTLSCSPISGHRSVSWYQQTPGQGLQFLFEYFSETQRNKGNFPGRFSGRQFSNSRSEMNVSTLELGDSALYLCASSFQGGQETQYFGPGTRLLVL.

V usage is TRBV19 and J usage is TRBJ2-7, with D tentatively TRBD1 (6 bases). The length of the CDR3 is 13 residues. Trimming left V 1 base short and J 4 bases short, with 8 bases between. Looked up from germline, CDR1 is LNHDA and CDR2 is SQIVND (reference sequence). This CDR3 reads CASSIARGYEQYF. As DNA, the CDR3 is TGTGCCAGTAGTATAGCCAGGGGATACGAGCAGTACTTC.

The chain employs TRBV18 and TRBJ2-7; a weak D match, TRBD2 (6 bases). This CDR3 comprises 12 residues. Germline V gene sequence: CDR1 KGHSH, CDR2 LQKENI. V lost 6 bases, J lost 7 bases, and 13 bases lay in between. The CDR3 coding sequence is TGTGCCAGCTCCCTGGAGGGAAATGAGCAGTACTTC. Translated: CASSLEGNEQYF.

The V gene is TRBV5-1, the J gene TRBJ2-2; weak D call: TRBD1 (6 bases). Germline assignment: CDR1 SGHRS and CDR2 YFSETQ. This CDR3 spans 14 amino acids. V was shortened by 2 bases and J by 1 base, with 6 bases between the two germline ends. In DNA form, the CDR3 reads TGCGCCAGCAGCTTACAGGGGAACACCGGGGAGCTGTTTTTT. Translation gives CASSLQGNTGELFF.

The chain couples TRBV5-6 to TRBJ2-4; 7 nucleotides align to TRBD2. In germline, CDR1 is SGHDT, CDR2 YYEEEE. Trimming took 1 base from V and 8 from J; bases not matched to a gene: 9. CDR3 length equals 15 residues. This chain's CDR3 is CASSLYGAGRDIQYF. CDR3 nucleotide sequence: TGTGCCAGCAGCTTGTATGGGGCGGGGAGGGACATTCAGTACTTC.

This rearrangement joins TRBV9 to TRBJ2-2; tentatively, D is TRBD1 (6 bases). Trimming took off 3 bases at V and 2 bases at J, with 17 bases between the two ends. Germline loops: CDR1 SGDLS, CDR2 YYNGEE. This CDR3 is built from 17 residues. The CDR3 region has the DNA TGTGCCAGCAGCGCCCTTCTCGGGACACTTAACACCGGGGAGCTGTTTTTT. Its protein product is CASSALLGTLNTGELFF. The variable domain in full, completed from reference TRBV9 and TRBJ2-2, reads DSGVTQTPKHLITATGQRVTLRCSPRSGDLSVYWYQQSLDQGLQFLIQYYNGEERAKGNILERFSAQQFPDLHSELNLSSLELGDSALYFCASSALLGTLNTGELFFGEGSRLTVL.

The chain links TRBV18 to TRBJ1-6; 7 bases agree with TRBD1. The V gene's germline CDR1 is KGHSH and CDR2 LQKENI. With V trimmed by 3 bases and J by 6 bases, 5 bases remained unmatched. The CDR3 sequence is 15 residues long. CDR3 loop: CASSPSGTVNSPLHF. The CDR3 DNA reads TGTGCCAGCTCACCGTCCGGGACAGTTAATTCACCCCTCCACTTT.